These 30 T cell receptor beta chains came from one sample sequenced in a study of cytomegalovirus exposure and HLA in healthy donors (TCRdb year 2017). Library preparation used the immunoSEQ multiplex PCR assay. For the multiplex PCR, a mixture combining 60 forward primers for TCR Vbeta segments and 13 reverse primers for TCR Jbeta segments was used. TCRdb limited this immuneACCESS table to in-frame rearrangements with V and J called. A share of clones is missing; checked studies link under half to unresolved V genes, and the rest is unexplained. Recorded for this sample are more than 80,000 clones; 69% of them occurred a single time. The leading ten clones occupy more than 2.5% of the sample. Material for sequencing was PBMCs. Receptors were obtained from a man aged 45-65 years in good health and CMV-seronegative.

The V gene is TRBV7-2, the J gene TRBJ1-5; D remains unclear. V lost 5 bases to trimming and J lost 9 bases, with 17 bases between them. Germline CDR1 and CDR2: SGHTA and FQGNSA. The CDR3 contains 14 residues. CDR3 in DNA: TGTGCCAGCAGCCCTAGGACGGGAACGGGGCCCCAGCATTTT. This sequence encodes CASSPRTGTGPQHF.

The V gene is TRBV7-9, the J gene TRBJ2-1, with D unclear. The CDR3 is made up of 11 amino acids. The V end was cut by 3 bases, the J end by 8 bases, with 5 bases between. Germline CDR1 SEHNR, CDR2 FQNEAQ (reference sequence). In DNA form, the CDR3 reads TGTGCCAGCAGCTTTTTAGATGAGCAGTTCTTC. It encodes CASSFLDEQFF.

The rearrangement links TRBV21-1 to TRBJ1-1; the table calls TRBD1, which could not be checked here. TRBV21-1 is a pseudogene locus. The CDR3 consists of 14 residues. As DNA, the CDR3 is TGTGCCAGCAGCTCACAGAAGGCGAACACTGAAGCTTTCTTT. Its protein is CASSSQKANTEAFF.

The rearrangement joins TRBV9 to TRBJ2-2; D call uncertain. The length of the CDR3 is 14 residues. From germline, CDR1 is SGDLS and CDR2 YYNGEE. V shed 2 bases and J shed 6 bases, with 11 bases lying between them. The CDR3 here is CASSVGSTPGELFF. In DNA form, the CDR3 reads TGTGCCAGCAGCGTCGGGTCTACTCCCGGGGAGCTGTTTTTT.

V gene TRBV9 combines with J gene TRBJ2-1; 9 bases map to TRBD2. The trim removed 0 bases at V and 6 bases at J, leaving 4 bases unmatched. The CDR3 is 15 residues long. Germline lookup yields CDR1 SGDLS and CDR2 YYNGEE. CDR3 DNA: TGTGCCAGCAGCGTAGAGGGACTAGCTGGCAATGAGCAGTTCTTC. Translated, it gives CASSVEGLAGNEQFF.

This clone was counted only a few times. The rearrangement joins TRBV6-5 to TRBJ2-7, with D possibly being TRBD2 (5 bases). V shed 5 bases and J shed 3 bases, with 17 bases lying between them. The CDR3 consists of 15 residues. CDR1 and CDR2 from the germline V gene are MNHEY and SVGAGI. The chain's CDR3 is CASSRAPAGHYEQYV. The CDR3 DNA reads TGTGCCAGCAGTCGCGCTCCGGCGGGCCACTACGAGCAGTACGTC.

This rearrangement joins TRBV4-2 to TRBJ2-1; 8 bases align to TRBD2. Germline lookup yields CDR1 LGHNA and CDR2 YNFKEQ. This CDR3 is built from 18 residues. The V and J ends lost 0 bases and 2 bases, in that order; junction bases with no gene match: 9. The DNA for the CDR3 is TGTGCCAGCAGCCAAGATCTCTCTGCGGGAGGAACCTACAATGAGCAGTTCTTC. It yields the protein CASSQDLSAGGTYNEQFF.

The chain recombines TRBV7-9 with TRBJ1-1; TRBD1 matches 8 bases. CDR1 and CDR2 (germline): SEHNR, FQNEAQ (reference sequence). This CDR3 has 15 residues. Losses at the gene ends were 1 base for V and 1 base for J; bases not matched to a gene: 2. The CDR3 loop reads CASSLVGTGNTEAFF. The CDR3 nucleotides are TGTGCCAGCAGCTTAGTTGGGACAGGGAACACTGAAGCTTTCTTT.

This clone was recorded only once. CDR3 DNA sequence: TGTGCCAGCAGCCCGGACAGTACGACTGGAAACACCATATATTTT. This encodes CASSPDSTTGNTIYF. The chain carries TRBV5-4 and TRBJ1-3, with D possibly being TRBD1 (6 bases). Trimming shortened V by 4 bases and J by 2 bases, and 13 bases separated the two germline ends. Germline CDR1 is SGHNT and CDR2 is YYREEE (reference sequence). The CDR3 runs to 15 residues. The full variable domain, in which reference TRBV5-4 and TRBJ1-3 provide the parts outside the CDR3, is ETGVTQSPTHLIKTRGQQVTLRCSSQSGHNTVSWYQQALGQGPQFIFQYYREEENGRGNFPPRFSGLQFPNYSSELNVNALELDDSALYLCASSPDSTTGNTIYFGEGSWLTVV.

The chain joins TRBV9 to TRBJ1-5; 11 bases agree with TRBD1. This CDR3 has 16 amino acids. The V and J ends lost 5 bases and 6 bases, in that order; junction bases with no gene match: 10. Germline values: CDR1 SGDLS, CDR2 YYNGEE. CDR3: CASSRTADRGLQPQHF. The CDR3 region has the DNA TGTGCCAGCAGTCGTACCGCGGACAGGGGGCTTCAGCCCCAGCATTTT.

The sample holds a few counts of this clone. The chain employs TRBV4-3 and TRBJ2-2, with 8 bases aligning to TRBD2. The germline V gene encodes CDR1 LGHNA and CDR2 YSLEER. After removal of 6 bases from V and 5 bases from J, the junction contained 11 bases not matched to a gene. CDR3 length: 16 residues. In DNA, the CDR3 is TGCGCCAGCAGTCGATCGCCTGGCGGGGGGACCGGGGAGCTGTTTTTT. It yields the protein CASSRSPGGGTGELFF.

This clone has more than one count but fewer than ten. The chain couples TRBV2 to TRBJ2-4; 7 bases are shared with TRBD2. With 2 bases clipped from V and 8 bases from J, the junction kept 6 bases outside the gene matches. Per the germline V gene, CDR1 is SNHLY and CDR2 is FYNNEI. This CDR3 comprises 14 residues. Here the CDR3 reads CASSEPGGWDIQYF. The DNA of the CDR3 is TGTGCCAGCAGTGAACCGGGGGGTTGGGACATTCAGTACTTC.

The rearrangement joins TRBV5-4 to TRBJ1-1; D gene ambiguous. CDR3 length: 17 amino acids. V lost 2 bases and J 0 bases, leaving 17 bases between the germline ends. Germline CDR1 SGHNT, CDR2 YYREEE (reference sequence). CDR3 in amino acids: CASSFETRQRLNTEAFF. Here the CDR3 DNA reads TGTGCCAGCAGCTTTGAGACCCGACAAAGGCTGAACACTGAAGCTTTCTTT.

This clone has a handful of counts. The gene calls are TRBV25-1 and TRBJ1-6; a weak D match, TRBD1 (5 bases). The CDR3 totals 18 residues. The V gene's germline CDR1 is MGHDK and CDR2 SYGVNS. Trimming shortened V by 1 base and J by 1 base, and 14 bases separated the two germline ends. In DNA, the CDR3 is TGTGCCAGCAGTGAATGGGGCATCGGAATGTCCTATAATTCACCCCTCCACTTT. Its protein is CASSEWGIGMSYNSPLHF.

V gene TRBV19 combines with J gene TRBJ2-5; maybe TRBD2 (6 bases). The CDR3 is 14 residues long. V was trimmed by 0 bases and J by 4 bases, leaving 9 bases between them. Germline CDR1 reads LNHDA; CDR2 reads SQIVND (reference sequence). CDR3 nucleotides: TGTGCCAGTAGTATAGAGGCCGGGGGAGAGACCCAGTACTTC. Translated, it gives CASSIEAGGETQYF. Variable domain in full (rest from reference TRBV19 and TRBJ2-5): DGGITQSPKYLFRKEGQNVTLSCEQNLNHDAMYWYRQDPGQGLRLIYYSQIVNDFQKGDIAEGYSVSREKKESFPLTVTSAQKNPTAFYLCASSIEAGGETQYFGPGTRLLVL.

J is TRBJ2-3 and V is TRBV29-1; perhaps TRBD2 as D (7 bases). CDR3 size: 13 residues. Trimming removed 4 bases at V and 8 bases at J, with 16 bases between. In germline, CDR1 is SQVTM, CDR2 ANQGSEA. CDR3 region: CSVVAGGGGTQYF. The CDR3 DNA follows: TGCAGCGTTGTGGCCGGGGGCGGGGGTACGCAGTATTTT.

The chain joins TRBV4-2 to TRBJ1-2; weak D call: TRBD1 (5 bases). This CDR3 spans 14 amino acids. The germline V gene has CDR1 LGHNA and CDR2 YNFKEQ. V was trimmed by 2 bases and J by 4 bases, leaving 11 bases between them. The CDR3 spells CASSQRGRGYGYTF. The CDR3 DNA sequence: TGTGCCAGCAGCCAACGGGGGAGGGGCTATGGCTACACCTTC.

The V call is TRBV11-3, the J call TRBJ2-5; TRBD2 matches 7 bases. With V trimmed by 5 bases and J by 5 bases, 2 bases remained unmatched. The CDR3 runs to 12 residues. The germline CDR1 and CDR2 sequences are SGHNT and YENEEA. This CDR3 reads CASSAGRETQYF. The CDR3 DNA is TGTGCCAGCAGCGCCGGGAGGGAGACCCAGTACTTC.

V gene TRBV19 combines with J gene TRBJ2-3, with 7 nucleotides matching TRBD1. V was clipped by 3 bases and J by 4 bases; unmatched bases: 10. The CDR3 runs 16 residues. Looked up from germline, CDR1 is LNHDA and CDR2 is SQIVND (reference sequence). The chain's CDR3 is CASSIGVIGGADTQYF. The DNA of the CDR3 is TGTGCCAGTAGTATCGGGGTGATAGGGGGCGCAGATACGCAGTATTTT.

This clone occurred a few times. The rearrangement links TRBV19 to TRBJ1-4, with D maybe TRBD1 (6 bases). The CDR3 is made up of 14 amino acids. The germline V gene has CDR1 LNHDA and CDR2 SQIVND (reference sequence). V lost 8 bases to trimming and J lost 7 bases, with 17 bases between them. The CDR3 loop reads CASRDIVETEKLFF. CDR3 sequence (DNA): TGTGCCAGTCGGGACATCGTGGAGACTGAAAAACTGTTTTTT.

The gene calls are TRBV7-9 and TRBJ2-5; TRBD1 agrees at 8 bases. This CDR3 comprises 14 residues. Germline V CDR1 and CDR2: SEHNR, FQNEAQ (reference sequence). Trimming cost V 6 bases and J 8 bases; bases outside gene matches: 11. Here the CDR3 reads CASRLMDRAETQYF. The CDR3 DNA reads TGTGCCAGCAGATTAATGGACAGGGCAGAAACCCAGTACTTC.

This clone was counted only a few times. The V call is TRBV6-5, the J call TRBJ1-1, with 7 positions matching TRBD1. V was pared by 4 bases and J by 6 bases, with 8 bases of the junction left unmatched. The CDR3 has 14 amino acids. Germline CDR1 reads MNHEY; CDR2 reads SVGAGI. CDR3 coding DNA: TGTGCCAGCAGTTCCGACAGGGCATGGGCTGAAGCTTTCTTT. It is translated as CASSSDRAWAEAFF.

V usage is TRBV7-8 and J usage is TRBJ1-4, with unresolved D. Germline V lookup: CDR1 SGHVS, CDR2 FQNEAQ. The CDR3 spans 15 residues. The V and J ends lost 1 base and 5 bases respectively, with 11 bases between them. In DNA, the CDR3 is TGTGCCAGCAGCTTAGTCGTACGGAGCAATGAAAAACTGTTTTTT. This encodes CASSLVVRSNEKLFF. Drawing the rest from reference TRBV7-8 and TRBJ1-4, the complete variable domain is GAGVSQSPRYKVAKRGQDVALRCDPISGHVSLFWYQQALGQGPEFLTYFQNEAQLDKSGLPSDRFFAERPEGSVSTLKIQRTQQEDSAVYLCASSLVVRSNEKLFFGSGTQLSVL.

This rearrangement joins TRBV2 to TRBJ2-1; TRBD2 matches at 10 bases. CDR1 is SNHLY, CDR2 FYNNEI, per germline. The CDR3 length is 19 residues. V gave up 5 bases and J gave up 3 bases; unmatched junction bases: 16. This chain's CDR3 is CASSPYPPASGSVYNEQFF. CDR3 nucleotides: TGTGCCAGCAGTCCCTACCCCCCGGCTAGCGGGAGCGTCTACAATGAGCAGTTCTTC.

The V call is TRBV10-3, the J call TRBJ2-7, with D possibly being TRBD1 (6 bases). The germline gives CDR1 ENHRY, CDR2 SYGVKD. V lost 2 bases and J 10 bases, leaving 15 bases between the germline ends. The CDR3 has 13 amino acids. The CDR3 loop reads CAISERDTLYQYV. The CDR3, as DNA: TGTGCCATCAGTGAGAGGGACACCCTTTACCAGTACGTC.

The V call is TRBV6-5, the J call TRBJ1-4; 8 nucleotides align to TRBD1. The germline V gene encodes CDR1 MNHEY and CDR2 SVGAGI. Trimming took 0 bases from V and 7 from J; bases not matched to a gene: 1. The length of the CDR3 is 14 residues. CDR3 amino acids: CASSYSGTGEKLFF. The CDR3 DNA is TGTGCCAGCAGTTACTCCGGGACAGGTGAAAAACTGTTTTTT.

J is TRBJ2-5 and V is TRBV29-1; D may be TRBD2 (6 bases). In germline, CDR1 is SQVTM, CDR2 ANQGSEA. V gave up 7 bases and J gave up 5 bases, with 8 bases separating them. The CDR3 consists of 10 residues. The CDR3 reads CSARGETQYF. DNA of the CDR3: TGCAGCGCCCGGGGGGAGACCCAGTACTTC.

The V and J genes are TRBV30 and TRBJ2-5; D perhaps matches TRBD2 (5 bases). Germline V gene lookup returns CDR1 GTSNPN and CDR2 SVGIG (reference sequence). V was clipped by 0 bases and J by 2 bases, with 10 bases between them. This CDR3 is built from 14 residues. CDR3 residues: CAWSVRSGQETQYF. As DNA, the CDR3 is TGTGCCTGGAGTGTAAGAAGCGGACAAGAGACCCAGTACTTC.

The chain combines TRBV10-3 with TRBJ1-2, with 8 bases lining up with TRBD1. CDR1 and CDR2 (germline): ENHRY, SYGVKD. The CDR3 extends over 12 amino acids. V dropped 11 bases and J dropped 7; count of bases not matched to a gene: 9. The CDR3 DNA reads as TGTGCCGTACAGGGGGGATTTGCTGGCTACACCTTC. Amino acids: CAVQGGFAGYTF.

The sample holds one count of this clone. The J gene is TRBJ2-7, the V gene TRBV4-2, with TRBD2 matching 8 bases. The germline V gene has CDR1 LGHNA and CDR2 YNFKEQ. This CDR3 is 14 amino acids long. J lost 2 bases, V lost 0 bases, and 0 bases had no gene match. The CDR3 loop is CASSQEGLAYEQYF. Written as DNA, the CDR3 is TGTGCCAGCAGCCAAGAGGGACTAGCCTACGAGCAGTACTTC.